Reported below is one T cell receptor beta chain. Its antigen is as yet unknown. This entry is derived from a study of T cell responses to AZD1222 COVID-19 vaccine. Measured with immunoSEQ multiplex PCR; TCRdb has only the in-frame clones, and not every one. The sample yields 100,000 to 120,000 clones, about 90% seen once. Overall study findings and caveats: Vaccine-related CD4 TCRs covered spike, predominating at 160-218 and 743-854.

This CDR3 comprises 14 residues. Germline V lookup: CDR1 SGHVS, CDR2 FQNEAQ. The V end lost 1 base, the J end lost 1 base, and 6 bases lay between the germline ends. This rearrangement joins TRBV7-8 to TRBJ2-3; TRBD2 is a possible D gene (6 bases). The TCR was taken from an adult who received the AZD1222 COVID-19 vaccine. Sequenced here: peripheral blood, sampled 28 days after the second AZD1222 dose. The CDR3 is CASSLVAGTDTQYF. The DNA for the CDR3 is TGTGCCAGCAGCTTAGTAGCGGGCACAGATACGCAGTATTTT.